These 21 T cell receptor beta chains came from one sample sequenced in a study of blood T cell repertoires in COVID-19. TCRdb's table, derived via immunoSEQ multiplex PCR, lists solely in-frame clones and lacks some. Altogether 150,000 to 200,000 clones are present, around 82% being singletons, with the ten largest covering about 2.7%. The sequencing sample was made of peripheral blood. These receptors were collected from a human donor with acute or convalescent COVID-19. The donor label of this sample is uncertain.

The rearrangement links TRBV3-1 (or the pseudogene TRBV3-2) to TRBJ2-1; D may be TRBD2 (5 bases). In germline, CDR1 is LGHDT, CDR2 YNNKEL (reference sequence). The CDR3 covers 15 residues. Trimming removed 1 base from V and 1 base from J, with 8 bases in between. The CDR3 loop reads CASSQVGGSYNEQFF. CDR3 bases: TGTGCCAGCAGCCAAGTGGGCGGGTCCTACAATGAGCAGTTCTTC.

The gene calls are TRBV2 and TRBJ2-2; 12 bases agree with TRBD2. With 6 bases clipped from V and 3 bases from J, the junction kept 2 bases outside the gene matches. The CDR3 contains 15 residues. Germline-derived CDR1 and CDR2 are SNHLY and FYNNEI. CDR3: CASRGTSGHTGELFF. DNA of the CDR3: TGTGCCAGCAGGGGGACTAGCGGGCACACCGGGGAGCTGTTTTTT.

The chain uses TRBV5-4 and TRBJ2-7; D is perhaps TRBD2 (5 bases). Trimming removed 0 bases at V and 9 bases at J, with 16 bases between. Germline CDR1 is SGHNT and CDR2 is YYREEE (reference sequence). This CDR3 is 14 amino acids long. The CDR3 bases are TGTGCCAGCAGCTTGGTGGCTTCCCCCGGGGTGCAGTACTTC. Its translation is CASSLVASPGVQYF.

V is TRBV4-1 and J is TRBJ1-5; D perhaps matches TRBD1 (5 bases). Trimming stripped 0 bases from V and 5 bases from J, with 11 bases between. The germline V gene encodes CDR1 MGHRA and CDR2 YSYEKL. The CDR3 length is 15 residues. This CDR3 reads CASSQEGAQHQPQHF. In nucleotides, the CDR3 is TGCGCCAGCAGCCAAGAAGGGGCCCAGCATCAGCCCCAGCATTTT.

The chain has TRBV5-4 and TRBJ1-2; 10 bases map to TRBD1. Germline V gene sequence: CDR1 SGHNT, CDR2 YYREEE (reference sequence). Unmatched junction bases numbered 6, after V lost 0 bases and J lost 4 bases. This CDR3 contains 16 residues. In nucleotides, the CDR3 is TGTGCCAGCAGCTTGGCCGGGACAGGGGCTGGCTATGGCTACACCTTC. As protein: CASSLAGTGAGYGYTF.

CDR3 in DNA: TGTGCCAGCAGTAACCCCGGGACAATGTATGGCTACACCTTC. It is translated as CASSNPGTMYGYTF. The rearrangement links TRBV25-1 to TRBJ1-2, with D possibly being TRBD1 (6 bases). This CDR3 comprises 14 residues. Trimming shortened V by 5 bases and J by 5 bases, and 15 bases separated the two germline ends. Germline lookup yields CDR1 MGHDK and CDR2 SYGVNS.

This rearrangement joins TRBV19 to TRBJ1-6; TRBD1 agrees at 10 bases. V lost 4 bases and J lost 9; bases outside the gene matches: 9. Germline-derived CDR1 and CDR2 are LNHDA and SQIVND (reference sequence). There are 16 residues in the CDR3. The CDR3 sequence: CASSTLTGGDGSPLHF. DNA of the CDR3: TGTGCCAGTAGTACCTTGACAGGGGGCGACGGTTCACCCCTCCACTTT.

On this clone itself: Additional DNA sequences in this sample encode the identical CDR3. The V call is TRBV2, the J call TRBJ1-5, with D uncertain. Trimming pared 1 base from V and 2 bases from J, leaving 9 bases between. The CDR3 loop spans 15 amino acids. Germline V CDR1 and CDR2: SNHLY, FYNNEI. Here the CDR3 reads CASSEGEKGNQPQHF. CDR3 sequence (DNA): TGTGCCAGCAGTGAAGGGGAGAAGGGCAATCAGCCCCAGCATTTT.

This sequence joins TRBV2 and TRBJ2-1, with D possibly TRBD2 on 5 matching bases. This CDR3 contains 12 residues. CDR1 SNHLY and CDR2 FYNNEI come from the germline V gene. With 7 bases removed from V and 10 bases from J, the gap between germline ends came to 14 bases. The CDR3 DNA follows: TGTGCCAGCAAGGCTGACTCGGGAGAGCAGTTCTTC. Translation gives CASKADSGEQFF.

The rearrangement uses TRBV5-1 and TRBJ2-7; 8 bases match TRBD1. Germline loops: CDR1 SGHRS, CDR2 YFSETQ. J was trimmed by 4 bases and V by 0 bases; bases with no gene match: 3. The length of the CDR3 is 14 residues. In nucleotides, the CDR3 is TGCGCCAGCAGCTTGGAGGGGACAGGATACGAGCAGTACTTC. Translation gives CASSLEGTGYEQYF.

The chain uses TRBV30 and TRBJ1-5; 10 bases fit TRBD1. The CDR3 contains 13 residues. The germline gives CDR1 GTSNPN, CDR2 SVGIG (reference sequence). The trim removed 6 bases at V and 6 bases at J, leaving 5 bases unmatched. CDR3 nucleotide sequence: TGTGCCTGTACAGGACAGGGGGGTCAGCCCCAGCATTTT. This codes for CACTGQGGQPQHF. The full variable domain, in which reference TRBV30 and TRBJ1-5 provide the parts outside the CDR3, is SQTIHQWPATLVQPVGSPLSLECTVEGTSNPNLYWYRQAAGRGLQLLFYSVGIGQISSEVPQNLSASRPQDRQFILSSKKLLLSDSGFYLCACTGQGGQPQHFGDGTRLSIL.

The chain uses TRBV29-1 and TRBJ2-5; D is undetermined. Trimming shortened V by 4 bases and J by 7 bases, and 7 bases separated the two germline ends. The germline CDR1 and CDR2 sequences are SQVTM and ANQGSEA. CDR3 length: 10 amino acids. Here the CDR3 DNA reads TGCAGCGTTGGTGGCGGGACCCAGTACTTC. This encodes CSVGGGTQYF.

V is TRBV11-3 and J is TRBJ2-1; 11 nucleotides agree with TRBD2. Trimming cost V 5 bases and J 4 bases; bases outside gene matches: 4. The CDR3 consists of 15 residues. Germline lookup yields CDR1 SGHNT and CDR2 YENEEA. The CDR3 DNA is TGTGCCAGCAGCGCTAGCGGGGGGCAATACAATGAGCAGTTCTTC. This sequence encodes CASSASGGQYNEQFF.

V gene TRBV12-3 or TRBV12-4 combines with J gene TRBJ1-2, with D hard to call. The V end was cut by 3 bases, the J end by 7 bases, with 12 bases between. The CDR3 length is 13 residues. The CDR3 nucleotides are TGTGCCAGCAGTTTCGACCTTCGGGGTGGCTACACCTTC. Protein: CASSFDLRGGYTF.

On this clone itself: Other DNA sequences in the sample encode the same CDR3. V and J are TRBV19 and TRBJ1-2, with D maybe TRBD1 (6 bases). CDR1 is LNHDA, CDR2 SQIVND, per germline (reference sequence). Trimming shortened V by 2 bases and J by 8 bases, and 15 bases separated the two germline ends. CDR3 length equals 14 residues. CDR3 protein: CASSITGGAGGYTF. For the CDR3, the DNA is TGTGCCAGTAGTATAACGGGGGGCGCTGGGGGCTACACCTTC.

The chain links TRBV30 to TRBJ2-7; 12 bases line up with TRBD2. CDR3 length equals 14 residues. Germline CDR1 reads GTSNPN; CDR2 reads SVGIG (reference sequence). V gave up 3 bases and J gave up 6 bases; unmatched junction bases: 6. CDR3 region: CAWRLAGGLSEQYF. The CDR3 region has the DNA TGTGCCTGGAGGCTAGCGGGGGGGCTTAGCGAGCAGTACTTC.

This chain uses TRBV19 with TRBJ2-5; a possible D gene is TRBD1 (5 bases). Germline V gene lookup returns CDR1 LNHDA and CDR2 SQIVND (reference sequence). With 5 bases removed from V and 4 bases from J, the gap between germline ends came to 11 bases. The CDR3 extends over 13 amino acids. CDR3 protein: CASSGAVGETQYF. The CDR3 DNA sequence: TGTGCCAGTAGTGGGGCCGTCGGAGAGACCCAGTACTTC.

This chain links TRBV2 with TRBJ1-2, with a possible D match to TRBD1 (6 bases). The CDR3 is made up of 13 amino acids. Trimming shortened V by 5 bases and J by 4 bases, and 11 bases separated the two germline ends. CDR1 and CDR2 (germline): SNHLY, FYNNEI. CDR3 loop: CASSPDSSYGYTF. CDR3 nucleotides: TGTGCCAGCAGTCCGGACAGTTCCTATGGCTACACCTTC.

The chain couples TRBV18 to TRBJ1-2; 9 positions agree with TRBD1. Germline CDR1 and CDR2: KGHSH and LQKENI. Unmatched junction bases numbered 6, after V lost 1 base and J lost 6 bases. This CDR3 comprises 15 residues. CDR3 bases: TGTGCCAGCTCACCACGGGGACAGGGAGGCGATGGCTACACCTTC. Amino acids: CASSPRGQGGDGYTF.

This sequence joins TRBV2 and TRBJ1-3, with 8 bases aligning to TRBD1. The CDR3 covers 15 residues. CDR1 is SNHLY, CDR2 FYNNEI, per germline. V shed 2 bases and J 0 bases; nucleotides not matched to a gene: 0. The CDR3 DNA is TGTGCCAGCAGTGAACAGGGGGCCTCTGGAAACACCATATATTTT. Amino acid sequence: CASSEQGASGNTIYF.

Here the CDR3 DNA reads TGTGCCAGCAGTTCCTACGTTAGCGTAAGCTCCTACGAGCAGTACTTC. Translated, it gives CASSSYVSVSSYEQYF. The J gene is TRBJ2-7, the V gene TRBV28; TRBD2 might be the D (5 bases). This CDR3 comprises 16 residues. The V end was cut by 4 bases, the J end by 0 bases, with 16 bases between. Germline CDR1 MDHEN, CDR2 SYDVKM.